These 28 T cell receptor beta chains originate from one sample sequenced in a study of T cell changes during pregnancy in multiple sclerosis. TCRdb keeps only in-frame clones here, not all; method: immunoSEQ multiplex PCR. The table includes about 60,000 clones, roughly 90% detected once. This sample comprised peripheral blood, obtained before pregnancy. The receptors shown here come from a female donor with multiple sclerosis, enrolled in a pregnancy study.

The genes are TRBV2 and TRBJ1-1; 8 nucleotides match TRBD1. Germline-derived CDR1 and CDR2 are SNHLY and FYNNEI. There are 14 residues in the CDR3. V shed 7 bases and J 2 bases; nucleotides not matched to a gene: 6. DNA of the CDR3: TGTGCCAGCAAACCGGGACAGGTTAACACTGAAGCTTTCTTT. This sequence encodes CASKPGQVNTEAFF.

The V and J genes are TRBV25-1 and TRBJ2-2; 8 bases align to TRBD2. CDR3 size: 18 residues. Germline CDR1 and CDR2: MGHDK and SYGVNS. After removal of 1 base from V and 0 bases from J, the junction contained 7 bases not matched to a gene. The CDR3 reads CASSELGGGLPNTGELFF. CDR3 nucleotides: TGTGCCAGCAGTGAATTGGGCGGGGGGCTACCGAACACCGGGGAGCTGTTTTTT. Full variable domain (missing parts from reference TRBV25-1 and TRBJ2-2): EADIYQTPRYLVIGTGKKITLECSQTMGHDKMYWYQQDPGMELHLIHYSYGVNSTEKGDLSSESTVSRIRTEHFPLTLESARPSHTSQYLCASSELGGGLPNTGELFFGEGSRLTVL.

The genes are TRBV9 and TRBJ2-5, with 9 bases aligning to TRBD1. Germline V CDR1 and CDR2: SGDLS, YYNGEE. The CDR3 runs 17 residues. The V and J ends lost 3 bases and 2 bases, in that order; junction bases with no gene match: 11. CDR3 in DNA: TGTGCCAGCAGCGCCACAAGACAGGGGGGGAGGCAAGAGACCCAGTACTTC. This codes for CASSATRQGGRQETQYF.

This sequence joins TRBV13 and TRBJ2-7; TRBD2 is a possible D gene (6 bases). CDR3 length: 11 residues. The V end was cut by 4 bases, the J end by 6 bases, with 7 bases between. Germline CDR1 reads PRHDT; CDR2 reads FYEKMQ (reference sequence). The CDR3 coding sequence is TGTGCCAGCAGCTCCGGGGGCGAGCAGTACTTC. It yields the protein CASSSGGEQYF.

The CDR3: CASSLNLGGEQFF. CDR3 coding DNA: TGTGCCAGCAGCTTAAATCTGGGGGGGGAGCAGTTCTTC. The V call is TRBV7-3, the J call TRBJ2-1, with 7 bases matching TRBD2. The junction had 4 bases not matched to a gene; V was cut back by 1 base and J by 10 bases. CDR3 length equals 13 residues. The germline V gene encodes CDR1 SGHTA and CDR2 FQGTGA.

About this clone itself: Other DNA sequences from this sample encode an identical CDR3 as well. V is TRBV29-1 and J is TRBJ2-7, with 8 nucleotides matching TRBD1. This CDR3 is built from 13 residues. Germline V CDR1 and CDR2: SQVTM, ANQGSEA. V shed 7 bases, J shed 4 bases, and the junction held 9 bases outside the gene matches. CDR3 nucleotide sequence: TGCAGCGCGGCCGACAGGGGACTTTACGAGCAGTACTTC. It yields the protein CSAADRGLYEQYF.

The gene calls are TRBV4-3 and TRBJ1-1, with unresolved D. Germline V gene lookup returns CDR1 LGHNA and CDR2 YSLEER. Trimming pared 1 base from V and 1 base from J, leaving 7 bases between. CDR3 size: 14 residues. CDR3 sequence: CASSQVGGNTEAFF. CDR3 nucleotides: TGCGCCAGCAGCCAAGTGGGAGGGAACACTGAAGCTTTCTTT.

The chain joins TRBV9 to TRBJ1-2; D is ambiguous. CDR1 SGDLS and CDR2 YYNGEE come from the germline V gene. The CDR3 length is 14 residues. V was clipped by 0 bases and J by 7 bases, with 13 bases between them. The CDR3 reads CASSVATEGSGYTF. The CDR3 region has the DNA TGTGCCAGCAGCGTAGCTACAGAGGGTAGTGGCTACACCTTC.

The gene calls are TRBV6-5 and TRBJ1-1; D unresolved. V lost 2 bases, J lost 1 base, and 8 bases lay in between. The CDR3 spans 14 residues. Germline V gives CDR1 MNHEY, CDR2 SVGAGI. The CDR3 loop is CASSYNHGNTEAFF. CDR3 DNA sequence: TGTGCCAGCAGTTACAACCACGGGAACACTGAAGCTTTCTTT.

The genes are TRBV18 and TRBJ2-5; TRBD2 agrees at 8 bases. This CDR3 comprises 15 residues. V trimming: 3 bases; J trimming: 2 bases; junction bases outside the gene matches: 5. Germline-derived CDR1 and CDR2 are KGHSH and LQKENI. The CDR3 bases are TGTGCCAGCTCACCCTTAGCGGGGAGGCAAGAGACCCAGTACTTC. Its translation is CASSPLAGRQETQYF.

The rearrangement uses TRBV7-2 and TRBJ2-3; D is uncertain. The CDR3 runs 16 residues. CDR1 is SGHTA and CDR2 is FQGNSA in the germline V gene. Trimming removed 3 bases from V and 0 bases from J, with 13 bases in between. The CDR3 DNA follows: TGTGCCAGCAGCTTCCAAGAGTCTCCTAGCACAGATACGCAGTATTTT. Its protein is CASSFQESPSTDTQYF.

The chain employs TRBV5-6 and TRBJ1-6, with 11 bases matching TRBD1. V was pared by 4 bases and J by 1 base, with 10 bases of the junction left unmatched. Germline V gives CDR1 SGHDT, CDR2 YYEEEE. The CDR3 is 19 residues long. DNA of the CDR3: TGTGCCAGCAGCACGGGACAGGGGGACTTGGGGTCCTATAATTCACCCCTCCACTTT. The encoded protein is CASSTGQGDLGSYNSPLHF.

This chain connects TRBV14 to TRBJ2-3; TRBD1 is a possible D gene (6 bases). This CDR3 contains 14 residues. Trimming removed 5 bases at V and 4 bases at J, with 13 bases between. The V gene's germline CDR1 is SGHDN and CDR2 FVKESK. Here the CDR3 reads CASSDQPGADTQYF. The CDR3 DNA is TGTGCCAGCAGCGATCAACCAGGGGCAGATACGCAGTATTTT.

CDR3: CASSVGAGGKFANTGELFF. The CDR3 nucleotides read TGTGCCAGCAGCGTAGGGGCGGGGGGCAAATTCGCGAACACCGGGGAGCTGTTTTTT. This sequence joins TRBV9 and TRBJ2-2, with 8 bases identical to TRBD2. The CDR3 covers 19 residues. The germline V gene has CDR1 SGDLS and CDR2 YYNGEE. J was trimmed by 0 bases and V by 0 bases; bases with no gene match: 10.

The CDR3: CASSTVQGARGYTF. The CDR3 region has the DNA TGTGCCAGTAGTACGGTACAGGGGGCGCGTGGCTACACCTTC. V usage is TRBV19 and J usage is TRBJ1-2; TRBD1 aligns across 9 bases. The CDR3 has 14 residues. Trimming cost V 4 bases and J 7 bases; bases outside gene matches: 7. Per germline, CDR1 LNHDA and CDR2 SQIVND (reference sequence).

The CDR3 coding sequence is TGTGCCAGCAGCCCTAGACAGGGTGGGATGGGAGAGACCCAGTACTTC. It yields the protein CASSPRQGGMGETQYF. The V call is TRBV7-2, the J call TRBJ2-5; 7 nucleotides align to TRBD1. The V segment lost 5 bases and the J segment 4 bases; nucleotides outside the gene matches: 13. Germline V gene lookup returns CDR1 SGHTA and CDR2 FQGNSA. The CDR3 has 16 amino acids.

A single count supports this clone. V usage is TRBV19 and J usage is TRBJ1-2; a weak D match, TRBD1 (5 bases). V was clipped by 3 bases and J by 2 bases, with 16 bases between them. Germline V CDR1 and CDR2: LNHDA, SQIVND (reference sequence). This CDR3 contains 16 residues. The CDR3 here is CASSIWSRGRNYGYTF. CDR3 bases: TGTGCCAGTAGTATTTGGTCCCGGGGGAGGAACTATGGCTACACCTTC.

CDR3 DNA: TGTGCCAGCAGCTTATGGAGGAGCCTGAACACTGAAGCTTTCTTT. Its protein product is CASSLWRSLNTEAFF. The chain links TRBV7-2 to TRBJ1-1, with D hard to call. This CDR3 has 15 amino acids. Between the trimmed V and J ends, which lost 2 bases and 0 bases, there was a span of 10 bases. The germline CDR1 and CDR2 sequences are SGHTA and FQGNSA.

The chain couples TRBV27 to TRBJ1-6; D uncertain. The CDR3 length is 15 residues. Germline CDR1 reads MNHEY; CDR2 reads SMNVEV (reference sequence). V lost 3 bases and J lost 4, with 10 bases in between. In nucleotides, the CDR3 is TGTGCCAGCAGTTTTACCGACATGTATAATTCACCCCTCCACTTT. Protein: CASSFTDMYNSPLHF.

The rearrangement links TRBV18 to TRBJ1-2; 9 nucleotides agree with TRBD1. Germline assignment: CDR1 KGHSH and CDR2 LQKENI. The CDR3 is made up of 13 amino acids. Trimming took 3 bases from V and 7 from J; bases not matched to a gene: 3. The CDR3 sequence: CASSPDRGFGYTF. The DNA of the CDR3 is TGTGCCAGCTCACCGGACAGGGGATTTGGCTACACCTTC.

Only one count was recorded for this clone. The rearrangement uses TRBV7-9 and TRBJ2-1; 8 positions match TRBD1. The junction had 5 bases not matched to a gene; V was cut back by 5 bases and J by 2 bases. The CDR3 has 15 amino acids. Per germline, CDR1 SEHNR and CDR2 FQNEAQ (reference sequence). The CDR3 loop reads CASSGTGDPYNEQFF. The DNA for the CDR3 is TGTGCCAGCAGCGGGACAGGTGACCCCTACAATGAGCAGTTCTTC. The whole variable domain, filled in from reference TRBV7-9 and TRBJ2-1, reads DTGVSQNPRHKITKRGQNVTFRCDPISEHNRLYWYRQTLGQGPEFLTYFQNEAQLEKSRLLSDRFSAERPKGSFSTLEIQRTEQGDSAMYLCASSGTGDPYNEQFFGPGTRLTVL.

This clone was counted a single time. The chain has TRBV6-5 and TRBJ1-1; maybe TRBD1 (5 bases). This CDR3 has 14 residues. The ends were cut back, 0 bases at V and 7 bases at J, with 12 bases in the middle. Germline-derived CDR1 and CDR2 are MNHEY and SVGAGI. In nucleotides, the CDR3 is TGTGCCAGCAGTTACTCGGGGCCCCCTTATGAAGCTTTCTTT. This sequence encodes CASSYSGPPYEAFF.

This rearrangement joins TRBV4-1 to TRBJ2-7; a possible D gene is TRBD2 (5 bases). The CDR3 has 14 amino acids. V was cut by 0 bases and J by 4 bases, with 10 bases left in between. Per germline, CDR1 MGHRA and CDR2 YSYEKL. This CDR3 reads CASSQEFGGYEQYF. CDR3 coding DNA: TGCGCCAGCAGCCAAGAATTCGGCGGGTACGAGCAGTACTTC.

The chain is built from TRBV18 and TRBJ2-7; no reliable D call. CDR1 is KGHSH, CDR2 LQKENI, per germline. The CDR3 sequence is 14 residues long. V was cut by 0 bases and J by 2 bases, with 8 bases left in between. The CDR3 is CASSPPVSAYEQYF. The DNA for the CDR3 is TGTGCCAGCTCACCACCGGTCAGCGCCTACGAGCAGTACTTC.

This clone has only one observation. The chain is built from TRBV18 and TRBJ2-7; 7 positions agree with TRBD1. V shed 3 bases and J 3 bases; nucleotides not matched to a gene: 5. There are 14 residues in the CDR3. The germline CDR1 and CDR2 sequences are KGHSH and LQKENI. CDR3 nucleotide sequence: TGTGCCAGCTCACCCTCGGGACAGAACTACGAGCAGTACTTC. This encodes CASSPSGQNYEQYF.

The rearrangement joins TRBV7-2 to TRBJ2-2, with D tentatively TRBD1 (6 bases). This CDR3 is 14 amino acids long. V was trimmed by 2 bases and J by 10 bases, leaving 14 bases between them. In germline, CDR1 is SGHTA, CDR2 FQGNSA. DNA for the CDR3: TGTGCCAGCAGCTTAAGATTGGGGGCCGAGGAGCTGTTTTTT. Protein product: CASSLRLGAEELFF.

This clone was found once. The chain is built from TRBV2 and TRBJ1-5; TRBD1 aligns across 7 bases. Germline V gives CDR1 SNHLY, CDR2 FYNNEI. The trim removed 7 bases at V and 3 bases at J, leaving 12 bases unmatched. CDR3 length equals 16 residues. This CDR3 is CASMGTGEPHNQPQHF. For the CDR3, the DNA is TGTGCCAGCATGGGAACAGGGGAGCCCCACAATCAGCCCCAGCATTTT.

This clone showed up just a few times. The chain is built from TRBV29-1 and TRBJ2-7; the match to TRBD1 covers 9 bases. CDR1 and CDR2 from the germline V gene are SQVTM and ANQGSEA. After removal of 7 bases from V and 9 bases from J, the junction contained 13 bases not matched to a gene. The CDR3 spans 13 residues. This chain's CDR3 is CSARKTGGWMQYF. The CDR3 DNA follows: TGCAGCGCAAGAAAGACAGGGGGGTGGATGCAGTACTTC.